Described below is a single TCR beta chain sequence and its context. This specimen comes from a study of CD8+ T cells in alopecia areata. Study-wide background: Each of the treated patients was given oral tofacitinib, 5 to 10 mg twice daily, for moderate-to-severe alopecia areata.

Alopecia areata patients had lesional scalp punch biopsies and peripheral blood taken from them. The authors sorted CD4+ and CD8+ T cells from PBMCs. CDR1 SQVTM and CDR2 ANQGSEA come from the germline V gene. V shed 7 bases and J shed 1 base, with 18 bases lying between them. The CDR3 is made up of 15 amino acids. The sequencing template was cDNA reverse transcribed from extracted RNA. Here immunoSEQ multiplex PCR was the method, and the copy in TCRdb shows in-frame clones only, minus some. Here the sample spans approximately 150,000 clones, around 47% being singletons. This TCR was sampled from a human donor with alopecia areata. The sequenced sample was CD4+ T cells sorted from blood. J is TRBJ2-3 and V is TRBV29-1; D gene unclear. The CDR3 nucleotides are TGCAGCGCCCGTAATGGGCCGGTGGGCACAGATACGCAGTATTTT. Amino acids: CSARNGPVGTDTQYF.